The clone carrying this T cell receptor (beta chain) appeared many times. Trimming took off 0 bases at V and 3 bases at J, with 10 bases between the two ends. The CDR3 has 14 residues. The germline V gene has CDR1 SGHRS and CDR2 YFSETQ. This record comes from a study of T cells in Graves' hyperthyroidism and ophthalmopathy. There were TCR beta CDR3 regions amplified from RNA transcripts. HTBI primers were employed in a first-round RT-PCR of the TCR CDR3. MiXCR, run by TCRdb on the multiplex PCR reads, gives a single entry per CDR3 protein. The sample shows around 600,000 distinct CDR3 sequences, 12% to 15% of them seen only once.

The sequence came from a woman aged 18-29 years with Graves' ophthalmopathy. The chain combines TRBV5-1 with TRBJ2-7; D gene ambiguous. The sequenced sample consisted of blood. The CDR3, as DNA: TGCGCCAGCAGCTTGGGGCAGCCAGACTACGAGCAGTACTTC. Amino acids: CASSLGQPDYEQYF. Complete variable domain (other parts from reference TRBV5-1 and TRBJ2-7): KAGVTQTPRYLIKTRGQQVTLSCSPISGHRSVSWYQQTPGQGLQFLFEYFSETQRNKGNFPGRFSGRQFSNSRSEMNVSTLELGDSALYLCASSLGQPDYEQYFGPGTRLTVT.